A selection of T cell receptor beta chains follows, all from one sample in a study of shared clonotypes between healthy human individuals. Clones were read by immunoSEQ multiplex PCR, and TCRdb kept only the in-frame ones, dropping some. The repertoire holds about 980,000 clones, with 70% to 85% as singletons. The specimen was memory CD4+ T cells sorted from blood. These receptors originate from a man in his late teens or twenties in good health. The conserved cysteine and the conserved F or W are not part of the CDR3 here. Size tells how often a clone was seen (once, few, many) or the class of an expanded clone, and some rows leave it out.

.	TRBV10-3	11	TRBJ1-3	AIRTASGNTIY
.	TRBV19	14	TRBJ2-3	ASSIGPGGGTDTQY
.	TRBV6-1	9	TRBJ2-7	ASREDYEQY
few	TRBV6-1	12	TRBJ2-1	ASTSTGLRWEQF
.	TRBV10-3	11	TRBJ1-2	AISRDRNYGYT
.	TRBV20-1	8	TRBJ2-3	SARADTQY
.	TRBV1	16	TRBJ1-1	TADGNLGLGGPNTEAF
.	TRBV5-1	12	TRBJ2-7	ASSLAGGTYEQY
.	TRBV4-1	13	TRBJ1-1	ASSQGRGGYTEAF
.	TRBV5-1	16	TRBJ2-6	ASTDPLDAETGANVLT
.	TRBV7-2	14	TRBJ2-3	ASSLAGTSGTDTQY
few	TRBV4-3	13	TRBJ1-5	ASSQDYGGNQPQH
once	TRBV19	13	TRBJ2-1	ASSISGQRVNEQF
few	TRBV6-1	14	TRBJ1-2	ASSVTGNLANYGYT
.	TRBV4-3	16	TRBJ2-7	ASSQEASGRAGTYEQY
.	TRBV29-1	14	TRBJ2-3	SVRRGTGISTDTQY
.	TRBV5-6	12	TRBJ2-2	ASEGQRDTGELF
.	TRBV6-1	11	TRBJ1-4	ASNLGGREKLF
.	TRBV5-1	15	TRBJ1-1	ASSRRIDRGTNTEAF
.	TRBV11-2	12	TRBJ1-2	ASSLNRANGGYT
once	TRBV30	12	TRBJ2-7	AWSVGTSGYEQY
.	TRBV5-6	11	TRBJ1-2	ASSEQGRGGYT
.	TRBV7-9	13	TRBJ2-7	ASIRSGTSSYEQY
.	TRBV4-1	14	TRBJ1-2	ASSQDLAEGPYGYT
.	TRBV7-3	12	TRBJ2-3	ASSPPQVTDTQY
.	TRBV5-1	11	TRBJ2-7	ASRATGGYEQY
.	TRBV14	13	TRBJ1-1	ASSQDRRTSTEAF
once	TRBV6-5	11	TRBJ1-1	ASSYGGSTEAF
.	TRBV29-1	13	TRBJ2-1	SVDNRESHHNEQF
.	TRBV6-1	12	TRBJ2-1	ASSVLAGSDEQF
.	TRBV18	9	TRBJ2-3	ASAESDTQY
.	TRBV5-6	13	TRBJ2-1	ASSLLSGNGYEQF
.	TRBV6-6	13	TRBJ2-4	ASSYPGGAKNIQY
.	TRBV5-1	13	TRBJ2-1	ASSLGGTNYNEQF
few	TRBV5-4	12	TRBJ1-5	ASSKFDSNQPQH
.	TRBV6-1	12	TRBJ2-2	ASSTDRGTGELF
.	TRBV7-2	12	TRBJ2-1	ASLIAGGNNEQF
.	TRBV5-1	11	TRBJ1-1	ASSLVADTEAF
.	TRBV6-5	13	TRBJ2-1	ASRREGRPYNEQF
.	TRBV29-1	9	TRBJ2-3	GAMRADTQY
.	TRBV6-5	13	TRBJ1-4	ASRSGEAANEKLF
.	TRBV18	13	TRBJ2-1	ASSPRGGERNEQF
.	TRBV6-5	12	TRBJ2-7	ASRRGDGSYEQY
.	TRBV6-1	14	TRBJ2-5	ASSVSVAGAQGTQY
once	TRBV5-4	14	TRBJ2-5	ASSQGTGLGGETQY
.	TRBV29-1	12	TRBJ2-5	SVDYGARSETQY
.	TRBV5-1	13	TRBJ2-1	ASTLETSRFNEQF
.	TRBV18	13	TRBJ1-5	ASSAMLNREQPQH
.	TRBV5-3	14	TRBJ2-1	ASPSNWGAPYNEQF
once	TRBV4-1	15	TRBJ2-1	ASSQDILRDRLNEQF
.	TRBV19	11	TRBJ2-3	ASSPSGGDTQY
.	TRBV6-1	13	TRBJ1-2	ASSENPVDLYGYT
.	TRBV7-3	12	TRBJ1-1	ASAQGGANPEAF